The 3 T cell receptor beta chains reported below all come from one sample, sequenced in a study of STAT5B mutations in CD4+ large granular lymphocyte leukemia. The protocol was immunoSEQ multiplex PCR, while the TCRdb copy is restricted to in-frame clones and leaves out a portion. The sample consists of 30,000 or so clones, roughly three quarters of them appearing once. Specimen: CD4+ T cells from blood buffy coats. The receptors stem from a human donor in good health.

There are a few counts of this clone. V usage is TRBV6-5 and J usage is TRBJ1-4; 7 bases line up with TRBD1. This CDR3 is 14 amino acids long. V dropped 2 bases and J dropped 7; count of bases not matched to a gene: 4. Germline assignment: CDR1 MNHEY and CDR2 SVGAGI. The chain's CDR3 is CASSYGGGGEKLFF. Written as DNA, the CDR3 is TGTGCCAGCAGTTACGGAGGGGGCGGTGAAAAACTGTTTTTT.

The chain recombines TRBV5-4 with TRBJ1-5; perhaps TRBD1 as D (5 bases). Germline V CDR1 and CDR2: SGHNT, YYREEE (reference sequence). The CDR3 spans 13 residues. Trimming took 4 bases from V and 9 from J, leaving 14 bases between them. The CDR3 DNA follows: TGTGCCAGCAGCCAAGATCGTGGGGGGCCCCAGCATTTT. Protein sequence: CASSQDRGGPQHF.

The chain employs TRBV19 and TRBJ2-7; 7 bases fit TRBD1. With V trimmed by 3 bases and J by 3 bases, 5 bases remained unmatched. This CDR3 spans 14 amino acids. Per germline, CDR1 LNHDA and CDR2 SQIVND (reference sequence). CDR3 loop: CASSIGRGYYEQYF. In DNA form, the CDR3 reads TGTGCCAGTAGTATTGGCAGGGGGTACTACGAGCAGTACTTC. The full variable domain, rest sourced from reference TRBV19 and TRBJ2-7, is DGGITQSPKYLFRKEGQNVTLSCEQNLNHDAMYWYRQDPGQGLRLIYYSQIVNDFQKGDIAEGYSVSREKKESFPLTVTSAQKNPTAFYLCASSIGRGYYEQYFGPGTRLTVT.